This T cell receptor beta chain was documented in a study of blood T cell repertoires in COVID-19. Study-level background: The study drew acute and convalescent COVID-19 samples from the United States, Italy and Spain.

Clones were sequenced by immunoSEQ multiplex PCR, and TCRdb holds only the in-frame ones, with some missing. Altogether roughly 250,000 clones are present, approximately 79% being singletons, with the ten largest covering approximately 4%. The clonotype was recovered from a woman aged 40-49 years with active or convalescent COVID-19. The source material was peripheral blood.

The CDR3 sequence: CASSSGTGANEQFF. The CDR3 region has the DNA TGTGCCAGCAGCTCCGGGACAGGAGCAAATGAGCAGTTCTTC. This chain connects TRBV7-3 to TRBJ2-1; TRBD1 aligns across 8 bases. CDR3 size: 14 residues. The germline CDR1 and CDR2 sequences are SGHTA and FQGTGA. J lost 7 bases, V lost 4 bases, and 6 bases had no gene match.